This section outlines one TCR beta chain sequence together with its context. Its antigen is still unknown. Regarding treatment: approximately 9-day PBMC culture with coronavirus spike peptide pools or control peptides (ViraFEST assay). Gathering of the CD4+ T cells, from the unexposed donor, took place before the COVID-19 pandemic (2011-2018). This sample is drawn from a study of vaccination and CD4 T cells after COVID-19. Across the study: At a median about 99 days (range 35 to 161) after diagnosis, post-COVID samples were drawn.

This CDR3 has 15 residues. J lost 4 bases, V lost 6 bases, and 11 bases had no gene match. The Oncomine TCR Beta short-read assay generated sequence data from the DNA of cultured CD4+ T cells. It was from cultured CD4+ T cells that genomic DNA was extracted. TCRdb re-called the PCR reads with MiXCR, one entry per CDR3 protein. The sample contains 7,000 or so distinct CDR3 sequences, about 30% of which appear only once. The chain is built from TRBV5-7 and TRBJ1-2; 8 nucleotides align to TRBD1. TRBV5-7 is placed among ORFs of uncertain function. Sequencing used CD4+ T cells from blood, cultured in vitro. This receptor was taken from a human donor in good health. The CDR3 loop is CASILDRDRTYGYTF. CDR3 bases: TGTGCCAGCATCTTAGACCGGGACAGGACCTATGGCTACACCTTC.